This is a list of T cell receptor beta chains from one sample in a study of blood T cell repertoires in COVID-19. Sequenced by immunoSEQ multiplex PCR; TCRdb stores in-frame clones only, minus some. There are some 150,000 clones in the sample; over 80% occur only once, and under 4.5% lies in the top ten. The source material was PBMCs or T cells enriched from blood (not recorded which). These receptors originate from a woman aged 45-60 years who had recovered from COVID-19. CDR3s include the opening cysteine and the closing phenylalanine or tryptophan. A D gene is named only where the DNA matches it firmly. Some rows have no size entry. The others give once, few or many, or a class for an expanded clone.

d_gene	j_gene	abundance	v_gene	CDR3aa	CDR3nt
NA	TRBJ1-5	NA	TRBV6-1	CASSEVSGQPQHF	TGTGCCAGCAGTGAAGTCTCGGGTCAGCCCCAGCATTTT
NA	TRBJ1-5	NA	TRBV2	CASSVLGRGNNQPQHF	TGTGCCAGCAGTGTATTGGGACGGGGGAATAATCAGCCCCAGCATTTT
NA	TRBJ1-1	NA	TRBV29-1	CSARNTEAFF	TGCAGCGCTAGGAACACTGAAGCTTTCTTT
NA	TRBJ2-2	NA	TRBV5-1	CASSGGTNTGELFF	TGCGCCAGCAGCGGGGGGACGAACACCGGGGAGCTGTTTTTT
NA	TRBJ1-2	NA	TRBV9	CASRRSGEAYGYTF	TGTGCCAGCAGGAGGAGTGGGGAGGCCTATGGCTACACCTTC
NA	TRBJ1-1	NA	TRBV7-2	CASSLVRAGVTEAFF	TGTGCCAGCAGCTTAGTAAGGGCGGGGGTGACTGAAGCTTTCTTT
TRBD1	TRBJ1-2	NA	TRBV14	CASSQRGTGTGVDGYTF	TGTGCCAGCAGCCAAAGGGGAACCGGGACAGGGGTCGATGGCTACACCTTC
NA	TRBJ1-5	NA	TRBV12-3/TRBV12-4	CASSLQFNQPQHF	TGTGCCAGCAGTTTGCAGTTTAATCAGCCCCAGCATTTT
TRBD2	TRBJ2-1	NA	TRBV29-1	CSVEDWLAGAWKQFF	TGCAGCGTTGAAGATTGGCTAGCGGGAGCTTGGAAGCAGTTCTTC
NA	TRBJ1-2	NA	TRBV28	CASSFSQGYYGYTF	TGTGCCAGCAGTTTTAGTCAGGGCTACTATGGCTACACCTTC
NA	TRBJ2-3	NA	TRBV6-4	CASSDSAGAADTQYF	TGTGCCAGCAGTGACTCGGCAGGGGCTGCAGATACGCAGTATTTT
TRBD1	TRBJ2-5	few	TRBV11-2	CASRYRGETQYF	TGTGCCAGCAGGTACAGGGGGGAGACCCAGTACTTC
TRBD2	TRBJ2-1	NA	TRBV4-1	CASSQDGGGGDNEQFF	TGCGCCAGCAGCCAAGATGGCGGGGGAGGGGACAATGAGCAGTTCTTC
TRBD1	TRBJ1-4	many	TRBV5-1	CASSLGPGGIATNEKLFF	TGCGCCAGCAGCTTGGGGCCAGGGGGGATAGCAACTAATGAAAAACTGTTTTTT
TRBD2	TRBJ2-1	NA	TRBV28	CATSLLAAQFF	TGTGCCACCTCCCTACTAGCGGCGCAGTTCTTC
NA	TRBJ2-3	NA	TRBV24-1	CATSVPDTTDTQYF	TGTGCCACCAGTGTCCCGGACACCACAGATACGCAGTATTTT
NA	TRBJ1-2	NA	TRBV4-1	CASSQLTGMYGYTF	TGCGCCAGCAGCCAACTTACAGGGATGTATGGCTACACCTTC
NA	TRBJ2-3	NA	TRBV7-6	CASSFGGGFTDTQYF	TGTGCCAGCAGCTTCGGAGGGGGCTTCACAGATACGCAGTATTTT
NA	TRBJ2-4	once	TRBV11-3	CASSLSSEGGKNIQYF	TGTGCCAGCAGCTTAAGTTCTGAGGGCGGTAAAAACATTCAGTACTTC
TRBD2	TRBJ2-5	NA	TRBV7-8	CASSFSGASQETQYF	TGTGCCAGCAGCTTTAGCGGGGCCTCACAAGAGACCCAGTACTTC
NA	TRBJ1-3	NA	TRBV3-1/TRBV3-2	CASRGTVSGNTIYF	TGTGCCAGCCGGGGGACGGTCTCTGGAAACACCATATATTTT
NA	TRBJ2-5	once	TRBV6-5	CASSYGRSTRETQYF	TGTGCCAGCAGTTACGGCAGGTCGACCCGGGAGACCCAGTACTTC
NA	TRBJ1-1	NA	TRBV7-9	CASSADSNTEAFF	TGTGCCAGCAGCGCAGACAGTAACACTGAAGCTTTCTTT
TRBD1	TRBJ1-1	NA	TRBV29-1	CSVVGGDREATEAFF	TGCAGCGTTGTGGGTGGGGACAGGGAGGCAACTGAAGCTTTCTTT
NA	TRBJ1-1	NA	TRBV6-5	CASSYSGRGTEAFF	TGTGCCAGCAGTTACTCCGGCAGGGGCACTGAAGCTTTCTTT
TRBD1	TRBJ1-3	NA	TRBV5-8	CASSRQGLRAGNTIYF	TGTGCCAGCAGCCGACAGGGCTTACGGGCTGGAAACACCATATATTTT
NA	TRBJ1-3	NA	TRBV6-1	CASSEPSVSGNTIYF	TGTGCCAGCAGTGAACCTTCGGTCTCCGGAAACACCATATATTTT
NA	TRBJ2-4	NA	TRBV10-2	CASIRTESGLAKNIQYF	TGCGCCAGCATTAGGACTGAATCCGGCCTAGCCAAAAACATTCAGTACTTC
NA	TRBJ2-3	NA	TRBV14	CASSSTGWDTQYF	TGTGCCAGCAGCTCTACAGGGTGGGATACGCAGTATTTT
TRBD1	TRBJ2-4	NA	TRBV29-1	CSLRTGENIQYF	TGCAGCCTACGGACAGGAGAGAACATTCAGTACTTC
TRBD2	TRBJ2-3	NA	TRBV10-2	CASSESRWREGDTDTQYF	TGCGCCAGCAGTGAGTCCCGTTGGCGGGAGGGGGACACAGATACGCAGTATTTT
TRBD1	TRBJ1-6	NA	TRBV4-1	CASSQPQGDNSPLHF	TGCGCCAGCAGCCAACCGCAGGGGGATAATTCACCCCTCCACTTT
NA	TRBJ2-6	NA	TRBV19	CASSIGAGTGANVLTF	TGTGCCAGTAGTATAGGGGCAGGGACTGGGGCCAACGTCCTGACTTTC
NA	TRBJ1-1	NA	TRBV28	CASSLRGSYLGFEAFF	TGTGCCAGCAGTCTCAGGGGTAGCTACCTCGGGTTTGAAGCTTTCTTT
NA	TRBJ2-2	NA	TRBV18	CASSPQDGELFF	TGTGCCAGCTCACCGCAGGACGGGGAGCTGTTTTTT
NA	TRBJ2-3	NA	TRBV11-2	CASSFSFGETDTQYF	TGTGCCAGCAGCTTTAGCTTTGGCGAAACAGATACGCAGTATTTT
NA	TRBJ1-2	NA	TRBV28	CASLLGGAYYGYTF	TGTGCCAGCTTATTGGGTGGGGCCTACTATGGCTACACCTTC
NA	TRBJ1-5	NA	TRBV28	CASNGQNINQPQHF	TGTGCCAGTAACGGACAGAACATCAATCAGCCCCAGCATTTT
NA	TRBJ1-3	NA	TRBV3-1/TRBV3-2	CASSHARNTIYF	TGTGCCAGCAGCCATGCGAGGAACACCATATATTTT
TRBD1	TRBJ2-2	NA	TRBV7-3	CASSPGGQGNTGELFF	TGTGCCAGCAGTCCTGGGGGACAGGGGAACACCGGGGAGCTGTTTTTT
NA	TRBJ1-2	NA	TRBV19	CASTLTANYGYTF	TGTGCCAGTACCTTGACAGCAAACTATGGCTACACCTTC
NA	TRBJ1-1	once	TRBV7-2	CASSPRSGENTEAFF	TGTGCCAGCAGCCCGAGATCAGGGGAGAACACTGAAGCTTTCTTT
TRBD1	TRBJ1-6	NA	TRBV2	CASIFGQGDSPLHF	TGTGCCAGCATATTCGGACAGGGTGATTCACCCCTCCACTTT
NA	TRBJ2-4	NA	TRBV13	CASSLGLWGGENIQYF	TGTGCCAGCAGCTTAGGCCTCTGGGGGGGCGAAAACATTCAGTACTTC
NA	TRBJ1-4	NA	TRBV29-1	CATGSDEKLFF	TGCGCAACGGGGTCGGATGAAAAACTGTTTTTT
TRBD1	TRBJ2-3	NA	TRBV6-5	CATRGDSSTDTQYF	TGTGCCACCCGAGGGGACAGTAGCACAGATACGCAGTATTTT
NA	TRBJ1-4	NA	TRBV6-5	CASRSSAGAHEKLFF	TGTGCCAGCCGATCCTCGGCGGGGGCTCATGAAAAACTGTTTTTT
TRBD1	TRBJ2-1	NA	TRBV7-9	CASSPGRDRNYNEQFF	TGTGCCAGCAGCCCCGGTCGGGACAGGAACTACAATGAGCAGTTCTTC
NA	TRBJ2-3	NA	TRBV6-4	CASSEQERNTQYF	TGTGCCAGCAGTGAACAGGAGAGGAATACGCAGTATTTT
NA	TRBJ1-5	NA	TRBV28	CASSPASGTFRHF	TGTGCCAGCAGTCCAGCCTCAGGGACTTTCCGGCATTTT
NA	TRBJ1-3	once	TRBV30	CAWSSSSGNTIYF	TGTGCCTGGAGCAGTTCCTCTGGAAACACCATATATTTT
NA	TRBJ2-1	NA	TRBV7-9	CASSLSGLLGDEQFF	TGTGCCAGCAGCTTGTCCGGGTTGTTAGGCGATGAGCAGTTCTTC
TRBD1	TRBJ1-6	few	TRBV5-6	CASSLSVTGRTPLHF	TGTGCCAGCAGCTTGTCGGTGACAGGGAGAACACCCCTCCACTTT
TRBD1	TRBJ1-3	NA	TRBV6-5	CASSLDRASGNTIYF	TGTGCCAGCAGTTTGGACAGGGCTTCCGGAAACACCATATATTTT